The T cell receptor beta chain under discussion was sequenced for a study of cytomegalovirus exposure and HLA in healthy donors. Study-wide results and caveats: Later work found that TCR association rates differed between HLA loci; DRB1 had the most and HLA-C the fewest.

PCR employed 60 Vbeta and 13 Jbeta primers. The method was immunoSEQ multiplex PCR; TCRdb's version includes in-frame clones alone and lacks a portion of them. The data show 150,000 to 180,000 clones, with 70% to 80% seen just once and more than 10% held by the top ten. The germline gives CDR1 SGHVS, CDR2 FQNEAQ. V gave up 5 bases and J gave up 5 bases; unmatched junction bases: 5. The CDR3 sequence is 15 residues long. Details on this clone: No antigen is known for it.

What was sequenced was PBMCs. The chain is built from TRBV7-8 and TRBJ2-1, with 11 nucleotides matching TRBD2. The sequence came from a man younger than 40 in good health and CMV-seropositive. For the CDR3, the DNA is TGTGCCAGCAGCCCCGGGACTAGCGGCAACAATGAGCAGTTCTTC. Translating gives CASSPGTSGNNEQFF.